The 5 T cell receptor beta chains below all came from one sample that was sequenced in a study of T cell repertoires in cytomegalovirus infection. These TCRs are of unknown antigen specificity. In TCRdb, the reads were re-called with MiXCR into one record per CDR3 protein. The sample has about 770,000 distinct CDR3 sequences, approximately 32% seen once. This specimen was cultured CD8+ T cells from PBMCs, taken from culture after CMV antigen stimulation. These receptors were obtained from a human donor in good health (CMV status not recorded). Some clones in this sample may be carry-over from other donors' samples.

CDR3 DNA sequence: TGTGCCAGCAGTTTGTCCAGGGGACGCGAGCAGTACGTC. Protein product: CASSLSRGREQYV. The chain has TRBV12-3 or TRBV12-4 and TRBJ2-7; weak D call: TRBD1 (6 bases). The CDR3 consists of 13 residues. The V gene lost 3 bases and the J gene lost 6 bases, with 12 bases spanning the gap.

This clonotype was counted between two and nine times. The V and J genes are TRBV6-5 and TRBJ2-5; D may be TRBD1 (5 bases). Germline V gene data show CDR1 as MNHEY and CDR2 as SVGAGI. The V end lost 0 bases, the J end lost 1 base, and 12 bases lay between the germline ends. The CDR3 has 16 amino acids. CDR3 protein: CASSYSKGVSQETQYF. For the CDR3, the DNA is TGTGCCAGCAGTTACTCGAAAGGGGTATCCCAAGAGACCCAGTACTTC.

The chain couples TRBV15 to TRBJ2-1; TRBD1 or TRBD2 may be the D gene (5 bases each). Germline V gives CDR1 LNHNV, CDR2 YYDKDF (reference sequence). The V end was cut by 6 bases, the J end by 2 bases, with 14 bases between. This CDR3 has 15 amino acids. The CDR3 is CATSPTGATYNEQFF. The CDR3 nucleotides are TGTGCCACCAGTCCAACCGGGGCTACCTACAATGAGCAGTTCTTC.

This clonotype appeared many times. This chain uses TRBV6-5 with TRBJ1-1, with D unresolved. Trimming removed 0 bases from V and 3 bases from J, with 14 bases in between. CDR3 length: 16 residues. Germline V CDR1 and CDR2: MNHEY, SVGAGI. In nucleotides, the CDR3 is TGTGCCAGCAGTTACTCGGGGTGGGATCTCCACACTGAAGCTTTCTTT. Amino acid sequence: CASSYSGWDLHTEAFF.

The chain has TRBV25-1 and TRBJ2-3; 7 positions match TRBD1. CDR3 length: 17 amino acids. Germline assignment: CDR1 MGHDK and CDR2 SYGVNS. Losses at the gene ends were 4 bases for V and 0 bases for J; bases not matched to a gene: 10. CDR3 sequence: CASSAPQGTESTDTQYF. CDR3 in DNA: TGTGCCAGCAGTGCCCCACAGGGGACCGAAAGCACAGATACGCAGTATTTT.